The clone carrying this TCR beta chain was seen a few times. What it binds is not known. A J-beta primer mix and a sample-barcoded 5' primer were used in a second PCR of about 7 to 12 cycles. TCRdb ran MiXCR on the 5' RACE reads and lists one entry per CDR3 protein. Among approximately 1.5 million distinct CDR3 sequences listed, roughly 43% were seen once. This CDR3 spans 14 amino acids. This entry comes from a study of blood T cells in healthy people across ages. Study findings and constraints: Observed TCR beta diversity showed a strong correlation with the percentage of naive T cells as measured by flow cytometry.

The genes are TRBV12-3 or TRBV12-4 and TRBJ2-4, with D perhaps assigned TRBD1 or TRBD2 (5 bases each). TRBJ2-7 matches the DNA end more closely, so the J call is doubtful. Material: blood. The source of this sequence is a woman aged 18-35 years in good health. CDR3 amino acids: CASSRDVGRYEQYF. CDR3 nucleotide sequence: TGTGCCAGCAGTCGGGACGTAGGGCGATACGAGCAGTACTTC.